The present TCR beta chain was sequenced within a study of response to subunit inactivated influenza vaccine. Broader study findings: There was a suggestion from the authors that each seasonal influenza vaccination recruits few new T cells.

V lost 0 bases and J 4 bases, leaving 13 bases between the germline ends. The CDR3 consists of 16 residues. Germline lookup yields CDR1 SGHTA and CDR2 FQGNSA. MiXCR, applied by TCRdb to the RT-PCR reads, yields one record per CDR3 protein. The profile shows 710,000 or so distinct CDR3 sequences, approximately 15% of them singletons. This clonotype has a handful of counts. Its antigen remains unknown. V and J are TRBV7-2 and TRBJ2-1, with D hard to call. The origin of this receptor is a man in his forties or fifties who received an inactivated influenza vaccine. This specimen consisted of PBMCs from blood, obtained about 12 days after vaccination. CDR3: CASSLAVSTPYNEQFF. For the CDR3, the DNA is TGTGCCAGCAGCTTAGCGGTCTCTACCCCTTACAATGAGCAGTTCTTC.